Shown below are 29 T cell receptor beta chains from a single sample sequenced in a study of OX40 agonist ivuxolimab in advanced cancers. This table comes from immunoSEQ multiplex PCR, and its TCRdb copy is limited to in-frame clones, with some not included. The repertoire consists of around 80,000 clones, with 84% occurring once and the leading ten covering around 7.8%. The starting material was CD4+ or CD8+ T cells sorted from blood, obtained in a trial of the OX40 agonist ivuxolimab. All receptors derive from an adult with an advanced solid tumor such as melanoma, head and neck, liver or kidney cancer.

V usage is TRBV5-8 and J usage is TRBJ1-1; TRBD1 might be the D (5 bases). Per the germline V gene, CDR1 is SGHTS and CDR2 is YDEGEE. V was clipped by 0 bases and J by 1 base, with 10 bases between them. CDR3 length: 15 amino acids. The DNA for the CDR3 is TGTGCCAGCAGCTTGGGTACAGGTTGGAACACTGAAGCTTTCTTT. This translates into CASSLGTGWNTEAFF.

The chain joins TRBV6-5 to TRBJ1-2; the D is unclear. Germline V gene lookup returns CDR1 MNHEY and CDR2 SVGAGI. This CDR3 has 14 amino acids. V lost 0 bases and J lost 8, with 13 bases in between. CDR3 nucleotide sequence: TGTGCCAGCAGTTACTCCAAGGACCAAAGGGGCTACACCTTC. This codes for CASSYSKDQRGYTF.

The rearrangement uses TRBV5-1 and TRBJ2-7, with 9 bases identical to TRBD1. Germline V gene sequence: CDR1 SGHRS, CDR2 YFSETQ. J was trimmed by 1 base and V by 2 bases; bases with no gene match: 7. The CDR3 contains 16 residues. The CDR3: CASSLQRQGGSYEQYF. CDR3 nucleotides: TGCGCCAGCAGCTTACAACGACAGGGGGGTTCCTACGAGCAGTACTTC.

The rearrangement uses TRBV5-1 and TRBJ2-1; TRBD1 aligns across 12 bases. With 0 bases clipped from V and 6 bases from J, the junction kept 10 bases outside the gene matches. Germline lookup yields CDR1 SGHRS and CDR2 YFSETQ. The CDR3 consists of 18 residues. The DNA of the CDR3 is TGCGCCAGCAGCTTGGATCCCACCGGGACAGGGGGCGTCAATGAGCAGTTCTTC. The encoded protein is CASSLDPTGTGGVNEQFF. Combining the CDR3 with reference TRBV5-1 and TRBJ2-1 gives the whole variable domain KAGVTQTPRYLIKTRGQQVTLSCSPISGHRSVSWYQQTPGQGLQFLFEYFSETQRNKGNFPGRFSGRQFSNSRSEMNVSTLELGDSALYLCASSLDPTGTGGVNEQFFGPGTRLTVL.

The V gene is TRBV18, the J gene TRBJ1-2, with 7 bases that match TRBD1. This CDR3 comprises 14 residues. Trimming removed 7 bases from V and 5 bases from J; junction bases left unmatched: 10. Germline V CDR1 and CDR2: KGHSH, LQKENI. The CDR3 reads CASYGTDRSYGYTF. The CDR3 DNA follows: TGTGCCAGCTACGGGACAGACCGCAGTTATGGCTACACCTTC.

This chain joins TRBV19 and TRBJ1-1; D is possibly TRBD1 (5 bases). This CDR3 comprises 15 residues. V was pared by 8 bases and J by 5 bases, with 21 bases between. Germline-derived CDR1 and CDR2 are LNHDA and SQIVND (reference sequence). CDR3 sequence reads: CASQAGTRLRTEAFF. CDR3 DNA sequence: TGTGCCAGTCAGGCAGGGACTCGGTTGAGGACTGAAGCTTTCTTT.

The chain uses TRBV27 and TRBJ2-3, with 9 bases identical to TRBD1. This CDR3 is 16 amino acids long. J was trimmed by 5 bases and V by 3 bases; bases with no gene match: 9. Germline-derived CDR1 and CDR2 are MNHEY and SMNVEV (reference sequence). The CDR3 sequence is CASSLPQGAGGDTQYF. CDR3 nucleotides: TGTGCCAGCAGTTTGCCACAGGGGGCTGGGGGAGATACGCAGTATTTT.

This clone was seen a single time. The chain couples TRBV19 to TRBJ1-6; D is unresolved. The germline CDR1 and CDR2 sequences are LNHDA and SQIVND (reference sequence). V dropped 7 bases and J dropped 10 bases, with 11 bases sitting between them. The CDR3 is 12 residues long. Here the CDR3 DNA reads TGTGCCAGTACCGCTTGGCCCTCACCCCTCCACTTT. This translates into CASTAWPSPLHF.

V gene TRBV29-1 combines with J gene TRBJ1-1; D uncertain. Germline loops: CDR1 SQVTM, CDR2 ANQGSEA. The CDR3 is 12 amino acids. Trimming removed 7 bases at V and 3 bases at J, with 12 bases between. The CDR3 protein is CSARSGDTEAFF. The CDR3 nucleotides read TGCAGCGCCCGGAGTGGCGACACTGAAGCTTTCTTT.

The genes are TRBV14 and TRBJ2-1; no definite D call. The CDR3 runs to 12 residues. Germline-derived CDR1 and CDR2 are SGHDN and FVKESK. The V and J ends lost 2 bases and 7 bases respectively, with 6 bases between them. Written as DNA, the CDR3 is TGTGCCAGCAGCCAATTCTCAAATGAGCAGTTCTTC. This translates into CASSQFSNEQFF.

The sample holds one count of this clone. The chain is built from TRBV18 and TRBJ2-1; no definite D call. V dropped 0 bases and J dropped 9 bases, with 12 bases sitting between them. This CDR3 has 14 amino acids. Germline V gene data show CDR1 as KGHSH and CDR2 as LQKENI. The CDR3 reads CASSPPPSAGEQFF. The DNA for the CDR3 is TGTGCCAGCTCACCACCCCCGTCAGCCGGTGAGCAGTTCTTC.

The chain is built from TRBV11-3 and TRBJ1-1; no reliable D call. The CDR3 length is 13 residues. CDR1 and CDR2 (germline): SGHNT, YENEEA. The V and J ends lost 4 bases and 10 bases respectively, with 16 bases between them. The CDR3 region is CASSSDFSRGAFF. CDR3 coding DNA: TGTGCCAGCAGCTCGGACTTCTCCAGAGGAGCTTTCTTT.

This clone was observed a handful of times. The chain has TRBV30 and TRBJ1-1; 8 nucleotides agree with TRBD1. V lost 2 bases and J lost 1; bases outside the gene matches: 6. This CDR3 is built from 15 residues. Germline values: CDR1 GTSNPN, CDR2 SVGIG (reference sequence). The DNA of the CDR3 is TGTGCCTGGAGTCCCAGACAGGGGACGAACACTGAAGCTTTCTTT. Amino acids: CAWSPRQGTNTEAFF.

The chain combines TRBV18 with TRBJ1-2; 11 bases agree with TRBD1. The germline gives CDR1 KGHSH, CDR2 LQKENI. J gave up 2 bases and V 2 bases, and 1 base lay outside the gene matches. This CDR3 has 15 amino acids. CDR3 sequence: CASSPGTGGNYGYTF. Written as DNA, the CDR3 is TGTGCCAGCTCACCAGGGACAGGGGGGAACTATGGCTACACCTTC.

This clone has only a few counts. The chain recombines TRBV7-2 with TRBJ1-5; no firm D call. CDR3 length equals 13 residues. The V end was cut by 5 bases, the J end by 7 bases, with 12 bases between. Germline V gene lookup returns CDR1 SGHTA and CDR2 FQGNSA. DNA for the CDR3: TGTGCCAGCAGCCCCTTCATGGAGCAGCCCCAGCATTTT. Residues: CASSPFMEQPQHF.

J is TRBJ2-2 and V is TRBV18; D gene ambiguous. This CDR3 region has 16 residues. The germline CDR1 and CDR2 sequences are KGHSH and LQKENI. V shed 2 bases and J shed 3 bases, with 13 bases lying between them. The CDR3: CASSPRVKGDTGELFF. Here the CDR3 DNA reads TGTGCCAGCTCACCAAGAGTTAAGGGCGACACCGGGGAGCTGTTTTTT. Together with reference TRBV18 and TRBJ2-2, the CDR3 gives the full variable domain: NAGVMQNPRHLVRRRGQEARLRCSPMKGHSHVYWYRQLPEEGLKFMVYLQKENIIDESGMPKERFSAEFPKEGPSILRIQQVVRGDSAAYFCASSPRVKGDTGELFFGEGSRLTVL.

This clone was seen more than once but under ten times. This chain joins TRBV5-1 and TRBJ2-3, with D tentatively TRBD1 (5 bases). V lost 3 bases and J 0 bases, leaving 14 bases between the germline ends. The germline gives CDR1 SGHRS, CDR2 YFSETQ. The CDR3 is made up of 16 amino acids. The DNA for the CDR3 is TGCGCCAGCAGCTGGGGCGGAATCTCTAGCACAGATACGCAGTATTTT. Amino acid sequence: CASSWGGISSTDTQYF.

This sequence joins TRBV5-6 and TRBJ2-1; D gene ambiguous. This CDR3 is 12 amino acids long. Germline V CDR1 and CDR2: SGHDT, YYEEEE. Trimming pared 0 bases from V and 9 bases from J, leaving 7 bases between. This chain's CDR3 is CASSLGTGEQFF. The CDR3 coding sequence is TGTGCCAGCAGCTTGGGAACGGGTGAGCAGTTCTTC.

Here the CDR3 DNA reads TGTGCCACCAGCAGAGAGGGACTAGCGTGGGGCTTTGGCGAGCAGTACTTC. It translates to CATSREGLAWGFGEQYF. This chain joins TRBV15 and TRBJ2-7, with 10 positions matching TRBD2. J lost 6 bases, V lost 0 bases, and 11 bases had no gene match. Germline CDR1 and CDR2: LNHNV and YYDKDF (reference sequence). The CDR3 is 17 amino acids.

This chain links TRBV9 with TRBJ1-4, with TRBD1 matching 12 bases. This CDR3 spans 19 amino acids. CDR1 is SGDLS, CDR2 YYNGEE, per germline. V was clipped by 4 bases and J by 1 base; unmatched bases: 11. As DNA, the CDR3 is TGTGCCAGCAGCCCATCCGGGACAGGGGGCGTCGGAACTAATGAAAAACTGTTTTTT. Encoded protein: CASSPSGTGGVGTNEKLFF.

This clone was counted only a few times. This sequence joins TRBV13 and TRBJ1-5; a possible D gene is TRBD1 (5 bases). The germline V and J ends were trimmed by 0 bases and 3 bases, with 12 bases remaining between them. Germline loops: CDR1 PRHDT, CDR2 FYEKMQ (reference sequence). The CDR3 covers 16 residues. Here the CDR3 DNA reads TGTGCCAGCAGCTTAGGTTCCGGGACCATCAATCAGCCCCAGCATTTT. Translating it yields CASSLGSGTINQPQHF.

Written as DNA, the CDR3 is TGTGCCAGCAGTGGTGGGTACCCCAATGCGGAGACCCAGTACTTC. Translation: CASSGGYPNAETQYF. V usage is TRBV2 and J usage is TRBJ2-5, with no clear D. The germline V gene has CDR1 SNHLY and CDR2 FYNNEI. Trimming cost V 4 bases and J 5 bases, with 17 bases left between them. The CDR3 has 15 residues.

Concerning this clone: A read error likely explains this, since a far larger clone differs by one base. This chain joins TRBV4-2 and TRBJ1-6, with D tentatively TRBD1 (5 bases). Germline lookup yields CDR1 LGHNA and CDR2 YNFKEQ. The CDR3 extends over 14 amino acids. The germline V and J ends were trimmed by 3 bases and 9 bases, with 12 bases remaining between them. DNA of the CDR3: TGTGCCAGCAGCCACAGGGATCAGGGTTCACCCCTCCACTTT. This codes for CASSHRDQGSPLHF.

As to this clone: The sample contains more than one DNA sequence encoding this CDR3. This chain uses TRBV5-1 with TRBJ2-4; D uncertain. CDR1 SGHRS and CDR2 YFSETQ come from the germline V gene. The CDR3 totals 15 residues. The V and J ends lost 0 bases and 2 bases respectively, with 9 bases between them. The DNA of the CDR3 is TGCGCCAGCAGCTTGGACGGCGGTACCAAAAACATTCAGTACTTC. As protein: CASSLDGGTKNIQYF.

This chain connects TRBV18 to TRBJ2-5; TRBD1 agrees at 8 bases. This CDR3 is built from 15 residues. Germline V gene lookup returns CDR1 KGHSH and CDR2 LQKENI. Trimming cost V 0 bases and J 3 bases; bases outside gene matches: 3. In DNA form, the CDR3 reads TGTGCCAGCTCACCACCCCAGACAGGGGAAGAGACCCAGTACTTC. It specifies CASSPPQTGEETQYF.

CDR3 in amino acids: CAIKLGTGYTEQYF. The DNA of the CDR3 is TGTGCCATCAAACTCGGGACAGGGTATACCGAGCAGTACTTC. The V call is TRBV7-2, the J call TRBJ2-7; 9 nucleotides match TRBD1. CDR1 and CDR2 from the germline V gene are SGHTA and FQGNSA. V shed 10 bases, J shed 6 bases, and the junction held 13 bases outside the gene matches. CDR3 length equals 14 residues.

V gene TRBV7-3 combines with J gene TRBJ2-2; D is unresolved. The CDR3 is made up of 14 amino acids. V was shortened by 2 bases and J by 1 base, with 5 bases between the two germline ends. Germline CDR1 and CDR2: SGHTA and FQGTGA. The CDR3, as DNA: TGTGCCAGCAGCTTAGACGGGAACACCGGGGAGCTGTTTTTT. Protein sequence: CASSLDGNTGELFF.

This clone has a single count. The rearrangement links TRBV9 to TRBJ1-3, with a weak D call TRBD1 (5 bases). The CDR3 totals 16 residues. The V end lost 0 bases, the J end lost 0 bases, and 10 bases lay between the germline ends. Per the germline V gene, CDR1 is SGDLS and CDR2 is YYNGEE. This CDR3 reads CASSVAYRSSGNTIYF. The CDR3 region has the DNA TGTGCCAGCAGCGTAGCCTACAGGTCCTCTGGAAACACCATATATTTT.

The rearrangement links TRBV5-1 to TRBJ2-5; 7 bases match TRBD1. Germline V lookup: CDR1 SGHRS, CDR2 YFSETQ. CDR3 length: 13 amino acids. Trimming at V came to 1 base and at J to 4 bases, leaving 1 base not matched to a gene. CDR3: CASSLTGAETQYF. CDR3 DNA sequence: TGCGCCAGCAGCTTGACAGGGGCAGAGACCCAGTACTTC.